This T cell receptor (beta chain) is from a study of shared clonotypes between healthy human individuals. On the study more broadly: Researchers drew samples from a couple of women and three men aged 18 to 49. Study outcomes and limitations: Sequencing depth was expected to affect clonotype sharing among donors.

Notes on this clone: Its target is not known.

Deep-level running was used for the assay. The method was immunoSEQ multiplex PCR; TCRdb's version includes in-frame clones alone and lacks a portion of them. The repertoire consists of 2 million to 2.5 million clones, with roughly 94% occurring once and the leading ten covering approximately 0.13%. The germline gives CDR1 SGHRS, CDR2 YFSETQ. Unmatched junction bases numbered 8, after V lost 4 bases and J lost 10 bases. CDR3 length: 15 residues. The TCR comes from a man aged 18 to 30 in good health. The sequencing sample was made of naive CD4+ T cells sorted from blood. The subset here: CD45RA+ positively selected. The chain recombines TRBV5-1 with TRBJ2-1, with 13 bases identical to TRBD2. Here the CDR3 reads CASSPGTSGVQEQFF. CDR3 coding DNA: TGCGCCAGCAGCCCAGGGACTAGCGGGGTTCAGGAGCAGTTCTTC.